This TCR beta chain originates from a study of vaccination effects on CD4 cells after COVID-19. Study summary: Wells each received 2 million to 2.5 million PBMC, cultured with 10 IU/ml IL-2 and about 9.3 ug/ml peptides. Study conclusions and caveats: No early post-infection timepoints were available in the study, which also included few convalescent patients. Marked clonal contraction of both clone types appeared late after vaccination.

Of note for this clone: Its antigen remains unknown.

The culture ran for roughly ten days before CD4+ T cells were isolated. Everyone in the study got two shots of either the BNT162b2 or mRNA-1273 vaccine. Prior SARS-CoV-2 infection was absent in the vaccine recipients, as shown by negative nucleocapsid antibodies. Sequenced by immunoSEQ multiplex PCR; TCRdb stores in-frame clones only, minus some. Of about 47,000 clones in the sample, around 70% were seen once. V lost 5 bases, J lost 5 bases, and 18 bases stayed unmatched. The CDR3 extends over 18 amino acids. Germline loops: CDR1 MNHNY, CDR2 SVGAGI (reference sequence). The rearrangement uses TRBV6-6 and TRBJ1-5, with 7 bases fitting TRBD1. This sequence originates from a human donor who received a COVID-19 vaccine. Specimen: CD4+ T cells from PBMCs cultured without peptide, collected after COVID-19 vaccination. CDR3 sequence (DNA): TGTGCCAGCAGTCGACAGGGAATGGGCATGGGGGTATATCAGCCCCAGCATTTT. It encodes CASSRQGMGMGVYQPQHF.